This T cell receptor (beta chain) came from a study of blood T cell repertoires in COVID-19. As for the study in general: Samples of COVID-19 (acute and convalescent) were obtained from the United States, Italy and Spain. PBMCs, B-cell-depleted T cells, or T cells were the source of the cDNA or gDNA that made up the material.

This clone was detected only a few times. Original methodology: By means of reference gene primer amplification, nucleated cell counts were estimated. Some clones are missing from TCRdb's copy, which holds only in-frame ones; the method was immunoSEQ multiplex PCR. V and J calls and clone size are copied from that table; D and trimming were computed from the DNA. The sample has around 130,000 clones; approximately 90% are singletons. This clonotype was obtained from a man aged 50-60 years with active or convalescent COVID-19. Source material: peripheral blood.

Here the CDR3 DNA reads TGTGCCAGCAGCCATTCCGACAGGGGATTCGGGGAGCTGTTTTTT. Amino acid sequence: CASSHSDRGFGELFF. The chain links TRBV3-1 (or the pseudogene TRBV3-2) to TRBJ2-2; 8 positions agree with TRBD1. Per germline, CDR1 LGHDT and CDR2 YNNKEL (reference sequence). CDR3 length: 15 amino acids. With V trimmed by 3 bases and J by 7 bases, 7 bases remained unmatched.